This TCR delta chain came from a study of γδ T cells in repeated Plasmodium falciparum infection. Bulk repertoires came from Vgamma9/Vdelta2+ or Vdelta2-negative gammadelta T cells flow-sorted from PBMC. Germline CDR1 reads TSWWSYY; CDR2 reads QGS. V shed 0 bases and J 1 base; nucleotides not matched to a gene: 15. The CDR3 has 20 amino acids. Note on this clone: The translation of this DNA and the TCRdb protein of a much larger clone differ at residue 8, probably owing to a read error; the protein shown here is translated from the DNA.

TRG and TRD sequences were obtained from every sorted gammadelta sample. TCRdb re-processed the multiplex PCR reads using CATT. Altogether 50,000 to 65,000 delta-chain clones are present, 1.7% being singletons, with the ten largest covering approximately 15%. Sequencing was done on a sample of gamma-delta T cells from blood. The receptor comes from a pool of human donors (malaria-infected and uninfected, not separated). This rearrangement joins TRDV1 to TRDJ1, with 9 bases aligning to TRDD3. The J gene was not available in TCRdb and was assigned here by matching the DNA to germline segments. CDR3 DNA sequence: TGTGCTCTTGGGGAACTACCCCCGACCTGGGGGATCTTTGGCACCGATAAACTCATCTTT. Its protein product is CALGELPPTWGIFGTDKLIF.